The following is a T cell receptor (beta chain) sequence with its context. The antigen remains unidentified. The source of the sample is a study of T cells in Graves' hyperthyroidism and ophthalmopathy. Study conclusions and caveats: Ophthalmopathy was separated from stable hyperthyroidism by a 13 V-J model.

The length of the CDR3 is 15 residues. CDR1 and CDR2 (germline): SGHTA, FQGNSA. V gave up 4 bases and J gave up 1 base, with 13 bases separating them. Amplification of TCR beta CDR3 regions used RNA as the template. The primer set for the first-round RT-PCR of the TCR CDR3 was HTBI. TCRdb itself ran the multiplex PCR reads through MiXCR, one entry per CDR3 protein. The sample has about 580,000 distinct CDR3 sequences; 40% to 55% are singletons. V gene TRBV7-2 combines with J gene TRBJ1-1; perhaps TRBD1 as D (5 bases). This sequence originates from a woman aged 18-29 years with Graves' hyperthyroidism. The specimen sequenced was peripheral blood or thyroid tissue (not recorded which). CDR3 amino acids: CASSSGRQKNTEAFF. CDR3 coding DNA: TGTGCCAGCAGCTCTGGGAGACAGAAGAACACTGAAGCTTTCTTT.